This entry lists 18 T cell receptor beta chains sequenced from one sample in a study of early T cells in non-severe SARS-CoV-2 infection. TCRdb reprocessed the 5' RACE reads via MiXCR and lists one record per CDR3 protein. The sample lists around 46,000 distinct CDR3 sequences, 11% occurring once. Sequences were obtained from whole blood. Source of these receptors: an adult who was a healthcare worker with PCR-confirmed SARS-CoV-2 infection or an uninfected control (not recorded which).

This clonotype was recorded many times. This sequence joins TRBV18 and TRBJ1-3; 7 bases line up with TRBD1. CDR3 length: 16 amino acids. Germline CDR1 and CDR2: KGHSH and LQKENI. V lost 5 bases and J lost 0; bases outside the gene matches: 7. CDR3 bases: TGTGCCAGCTCATCCCCGGACAGGAGCTCTGGAAACACCATATATTTT. It specifies CASSSPDRSSGNTIYF.

This clonotype appeared many times. The V gene is TRBV7-2, the J gene TRBJ2-3; 7 bases align to TRBD1. Germline V CDR1 and CDR2: SGHTA, FQGNSA. Unmatched junction bases numbered 6, after V lost 4 bases and J lost 8 bases. This CDR3 has 13 residues. CDR3 protein: CASSSDRVGTQYF. CDR3 coding DNA: TGTGCCAGCAGCTCTGACAGGGTCGGTACGCAGTATTTT. Using reference TRBV7-2 and TRBJ2-3 for the parts outside the CDR3, the full variable domain is GAGVSQSPSNKVTEKGKDVELRCDPISGHTALYWYRQSLGQGLEFLIYFQGNSAPDKSGLPSDRFSAERTGGSVSTLTIQRTQQEDSAVYLCASSSDRVGTQYFGPGTRLTVL.

This clonotype was seen a few times. The chain carries TRBV29-1 and TRBJ2-1; 11 nucleotides agree with TRBD1. With 4 bases clipped from V and 9 bases from J, the junction kept 5 bases outside the gene matches. CDR1 and CDR2 (germline): SQVTM, ANQGSEA. CDR3 length equals 13 residues. The CDR3 loop reads CSVGGQGAGEQFF. CDR3 DNA sequence: TGCAGCGTTGGTGGACAGGGGGCAGGTGAGCAGTTCTTC.

This clonotype came up a few times. This chain connects TRBV7-9 to TRBJ1-2; D is ambiguous. Trimming took off 5 bases at V and 8 bases at J, with 21 bases between the two ends. CDR1 and CDR2 (germline): SEHNR, FQNEAQ (reference sequence). The CDR3 contains 15 residues. CDR3 nucleotide sequence: TGTGCCAGCAGCCATAGTACTAACCTCCTCGGAGGCTACACCTTC. Translating it yields CASSHSTNLLGGYTF.

This clonotype occurred many times. The chain carries TRBV29-1 and TRBJ2-2, with D perhaps TRBD1 (6 bases). The V end lost 4 bases, the J end lost 6 bases, and 12 bases lay between the germline ends. The CDR3 is 13 residues long. CDR1 is SQVTM, CDR2 ANQGSEA, per germline. The DNA of the CDR3 is TGCAGCGTTGTTCACAGGGCCCCCGGGGAGCTGTTTTTT. Its translation: CSVVHRAPGELFF.

This clonotype was seen more than once but under ten times. V gene TRBV6-2 or TRBV6-3 combines with J gene TRBJ2-2; D unclear. The V gene's germline CDR1 is MNHEY and CDR2 SVGEGT. Trimming pared 5 bases from V and 5 bases from J, leaving 3 bases between. The CDR3 runs to 11 residues. CDR3 sequence (DNA): TGTGCCAGCAGTCAAACCGGGGAGCTGTTTTTT. Its translation is CASSQTGELFF.

This clonotype was seen many times. The V call is TRBV7-2, the J call TRBJ2-3, with unresolved D. In germline, CDR1 is SGHTA, CDR2 FQGNSA. This CDR3 spans 13 amino acids. The germline V and J ends were trimmed by 6 bases and 3 bases, with 10 bases remaining between them. In DNA, the CDR3 is TGTGCCAGCAGACCGCGTAGGACAGATACGCAGTATTTT. Residues: CASRPRRTDTQYF.

This clonotype has only a few counts. V is TRBV5-6 and J is TRBJ1-3, with TRBD1 matching over 9 bases. V dropped 4 bases and J dropped 6; count of bases not matched to a gene: 8. The CDR3 is 15 residues long. Per the germline V gene, CDR1 is SGHDT and CDR2 is YYEEEE. Written as DNA, the CDR3 is TGTGCCAGCAGCCTTCGGACAGGGGCCTTAAACACCATATATTTT. The encoded protein is CASSLRTGALNTIYF. Based on the CDR3 plus reference TRBV5-6 and TRBJ1-3, the full variable domain is DAGVTQSPTHLIKTRGQQVTLRCSPKSGHDTVSWYQQALGQGPQFIFQYYEEEERQRGNFPDRFSGHQFPNYSSELNVNALLLGDSALYLCASSLRTGALNTIYFGEGSWLTVV.

This clonotype was seen a handful of times. One end of the junction varies from germline; a read error may be responsible. The V and J genes are TRBV7-2 and TRBJ1-2; D is unclear. There are 12 residues in the CDR3. The germline gives CDR1 SGHTA, CDR2 FQGNSA. The CDR3 DNA sequence: TGTGCCAGCAGCTTAGATTGGGTCGCGCCGAAGTTC. Translation gives CASSLDWVAPKF.

This clonotype was detected many times. The chain uses TRBV28 and TRBJ2-5, with 9 bases fitting TRBD2. Germline CDR1 is MDHEN and CDR2 is SYDVKM. Trimming removed 3 bases from V and 2 bases from J; junction bases left unmatched: 7. CDR3 length: 16 amino acids. For the CDR3, the DNA is TGTGCCAGCAGTTTTCGATTAGCGGGGGATCAAGAGACCCAGTACTTC. Translated: CASSFRLAGDQETQYF.

This clonotype was counted at least ten times. The chain is built from TRBV14 and TRBJ2-7, with 11 positions matching TRBD2. Germline loops: CDR1 SGHDN, CDR2 FVKESK. Trimming cost V 4 bases and J 3 bases; bases outside gene matches: 8. This CDR3 has 16 amino acids. The chain's CDR3 is CASSLTLAGGFYEQYF. CDR3 in DNA: TGTGCCAGCAGCCTAACCTTAGCGGGAGGGTTCTACGAGCAGTACTTC.

This rearrangement joins TRBV28 to TRBJ1-1, with D maybe TRBD1 (5 bases). CDR1 and CDR2 (germline): MDHEN, SYDVKM. The CDR3 is made up of 14 amino acids. V gave up 3 bases and J gave up 6 bases, with 14 bases separating them. The CDR3 loop reads CASSFWNSGAEAFF. In nucleotides, the CDR3 is TGTGCCAGCAGTTTTTGGAATTCGGGGGCTGAAGCTTTCTTT. Full variable domain (outside the CDR3, taken from reference TRBV28 and TRBJ1-1): DVKVTQSSRYLVKRTGEKVFLECVQDMDHENMFWYRQDPGLGLRLIYFSYDVKMKEKGDIPEGYSVSREKKERFSLILESASTNQTSMYLCASSFWNSGAEAFFGQGTRLTVV.

This clonotype was counted at least ten times. The V and J genes are TRBV7-6 and TRBJ2-1; TRBD2 is a possible D gene (6 bases). CDR3 length: 15 amino acids. Germline V gene lookup returns CDR1 SGHVS and CDR2 FNYEAQ. The ends were cut back, 5 bases at V and 5 bases at J, with 16 bases in the middle. The CDR3 here is CASSPDAGYNNEQFF. Here the CDR3 DNA reads TGTGCCAGCAGCCCAGACGCGGGGTATAACAATGAGCAGTTCTTC.

This clonotype was counted between two and nine times. The chain uses TRBV7-2 and TRBJ2-1, with 7 bases lining up with TRBD2. V lost 3 bases and J lost 5; bases outside the gene matches: 7. The CDR3 covers 15 residues. From germline, CDR1 is SGHTA and CDR2 FQGNSA. The CDR3: CASSLSGRVNNEQFF. In DNA, the CDR3 is TGTGCCAGCAGCTTGAGTGGGAGGGTGAACAATGAGCAGTTCTTC.

This clonotype is medium-sized within its sample. J is TRBJ2-3 and V is TRBV7-2; 8 positions match TRBD2. Trimming cost V 3 bases and J 6 bases; bases outside gene matches: 2. Germline CDR1 is SGHTA and CDR2 is FQGNSA. The CDR3 totals 13 residues. The CDR3 coding sequence is TGTGCCAGCAGCTTTAGCGGGAAGGATACGCAGTATTTT. It is translated as CASSFSGKDTQYF.

This clonotype has a count of ten or more. The chain recombines TRBV29-1 with TRBJ2-7; 7 bases fit TRBD1. Unmatched junction bases numbered 9, after V lost 4 bases and J lost 6 bases. The CDR3 loop spans 13 amino acids. Germline V gene sequence: CDR1 SQVTM, CDR2 ANQGSEA. The CDR3 sequence: CSVVKWDSREQYF. CDR3 bases: TGCAGCGTTGTTAAGTGGGACAGTCGCGAGCAGTACTTC.

Points on this clonotype: The germline gene is not matched at one end of the junction; a read error may be the cause. The genes are TRBV12-3 or TRBV12-4 and TRBJ2-3; TRBD1 is a possible D gene (6 bases). This CDR3 comprises 15 residues. CDR3 bases: TGTACCAGCAGTTTAGGGCAGGGGAGCACAGATACGCAGTATTTT. This sequence encodes CTSSLGQGSTDTQYF.

The chain couples TRBV14 to TRBJ2-3, with 10 positions matching TRBD1. The germline V gene encodes CDR1 SGHDN and CDR2 FVKESK. The CDR3 is made up of 17 amino acids. The trim removed 0 bases at V and 3 bases at J, leaving 6 bases unmatched. The CDR3 reads CASSQETGQGRTDTQYF. CDR3 in DNA: TGTGCCAGCAGCCAAGAGACGGGACAGGGGCGAACAGATACGCAGTATTTT.